This T cell receptor (beta chain) was sequenced in a study of CD8+CD57+ T cells in acquired aplastic anemia. As for the study in general: When averaged, DNA from sorted CD4+ and CD8+ cells came to approximately 3 ug.

The sequenced patients had an expansion of CD8+CD57+ cells seen by flow cytometry. As to this clonotype: A single base separates this from a much larger clone, so it may be a read error.

From germline, CDR1 is MNHNY and CDR2 SVGAGI (reference sequence). The CDR3 runs 16 residues. Trimming at V came to 1 base and at J to 4 bases, leaving 7 bases not matched to a gene. The template used for profiling TCR beta VDJ and CDR3 was genomic DNA. TCRdb reprocessed the reads via MiXCR and lists one record per CDR3 protein. Here the sample spans a few hundred thousand distinct CDR3 sequences, roughly 45% being singletons. This sequence joins TRBV6-6 and TRBJ1-1; 9 bases map to TRBD1. The sample comprised sorted CD4+, CD8+, or CD8+CD57+ T cells (not recorded which) from PBMCs. This sequence originates from a human donor with aplastic anemia. The DNA of the CDR3 is TGTGCCAGCAGTTACTACCGGGACAGGGTGTCCACTGAAGCTTTCTTT. Translated, it gives CASSYYRDRVSTEAFF.